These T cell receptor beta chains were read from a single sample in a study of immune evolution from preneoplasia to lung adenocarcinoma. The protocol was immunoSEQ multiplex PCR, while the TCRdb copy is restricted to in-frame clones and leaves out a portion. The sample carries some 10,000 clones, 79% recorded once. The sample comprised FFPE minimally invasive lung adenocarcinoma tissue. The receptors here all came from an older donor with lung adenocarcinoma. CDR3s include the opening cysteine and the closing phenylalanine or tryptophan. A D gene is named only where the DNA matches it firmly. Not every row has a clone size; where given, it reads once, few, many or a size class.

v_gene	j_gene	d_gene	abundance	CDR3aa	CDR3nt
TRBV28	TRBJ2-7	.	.	CASRDRQALYEQYF	TGTGCCAGCAGGGATAGACAGGCGCTCTACGAGCAGTACTTC
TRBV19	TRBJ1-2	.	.	CASSIGGGARHGYTF	TGTGCCAGTAGTATAGGAGGGGGGGCCCGCCACGGCTACACCTTC
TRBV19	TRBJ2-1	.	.	CASSIGPSKGEQFF	TGTGCCAGTAGTATCGGACCTTCAAAGGGTGAGCAGTTCTTC
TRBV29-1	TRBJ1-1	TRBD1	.	CSVPTRQGPISTEAFF	TGCAGCGTCCCCACCCGACAGGGCCCAATTAGTACTGAAGCTTTCTTT
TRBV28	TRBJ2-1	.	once	CASSPPPYNEQFF	TGTGCCAGCAGTCCCCCCCCCTACAATGAGCAGTTCTTC
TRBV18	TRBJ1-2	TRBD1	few	CASSPAPGQILANYGYTF	TGTGCCAGCTCACCTGCTCCGGGACAGATTTTAGCTAACTATGGCTACACCTTC
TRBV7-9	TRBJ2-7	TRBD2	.	CASSLVTGLAGTEEQYF	TGTGCCAGCAGCTTAGTAACGGGACTAGCGGGAACGGAGGAGCAGTACTTC
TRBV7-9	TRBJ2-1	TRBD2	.	CASSSRSGSIYNEQFF	TGTGCCAGCAGCTCCCGTAGCGGGAGCATCTACAATGAGCAGTTCTTC
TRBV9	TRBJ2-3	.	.	CASTPRTGSTDTQYF	TGTGCCAGCACCCCACGGACGGGGAGCACAGATACGCAGTATTTT
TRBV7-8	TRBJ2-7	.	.	CASSFLQTGEQYF	TGTGCCAGCAGCTTTCTTCAGACGGGCGAGCAGTACTTC
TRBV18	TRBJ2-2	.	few	CASSLSPPGANTGELFF	TGTGCCAGCTCACTGTCGCCCCCGGGAGCGAACACCGGGGAGCTGTTTTTT
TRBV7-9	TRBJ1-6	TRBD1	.	CASSPQPLQGGNSPLHF	TGTGCCAGCAGCCCCCAACCTTTACAGGGGGGTAATTCACCCCTCCACTTT
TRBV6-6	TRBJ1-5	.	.	CASSVRDSNQPQHF	TGTGCCAGCAGCGTCAGGGATAGCAATCAGCCCCAGCATTTT
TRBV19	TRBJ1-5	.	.	CASTGGQTHSNQPQHF	TGTGCCAGTACGGGTGGGCAGACCCATAGCAATCAGCCCCAGCATTTT
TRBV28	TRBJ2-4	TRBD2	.	CASSLRGGTSKNIQYF	TGTGCCAGCAGTTTGCGGGGAGGGACGTCCAAAAACATTCAGTACTTC
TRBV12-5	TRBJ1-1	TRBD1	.	CARLTGKNTEAFF	TGTGCTAGGCTGACAGGGAAGAACACTGAAGCTTTCTTT
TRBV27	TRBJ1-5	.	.	CASSLTSNQPQHF	TGTGCCAGCAGTTTGACAAGCAATCAGCCCCAGCATTTT
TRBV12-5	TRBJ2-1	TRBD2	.	CASGLQLAGAYNEQFF	TGTGCTAGTGGTCTCCAACTAGCGGGAGCGTATAATGAGCAGTTCTTC
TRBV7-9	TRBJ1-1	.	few	CASSLARGYTEAFF	TGTGCCAGCAGCTTAGCGAGGGGGTACACTGAAGCTTTCTTT
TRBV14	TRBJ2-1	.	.	CASSLFRNGGTNEQFF	TGTGCCAGCAGCCTCTTCAGGAACGGTGGGACAAATGAGCAGTTCTTC
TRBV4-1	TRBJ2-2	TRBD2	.	CASSQGFREVAANTGELFF	TGCGCCAGCAGCCAAGGTTTCCGGGAGGTAGCGGCGAACACCGGGGAGCTGTTTTTT
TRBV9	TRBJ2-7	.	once	CASSRGLGSHYEQYF	TGTGCCAGCAGCCGAGGGCTCGGCTCTCACTACGAGCAGTACTTC
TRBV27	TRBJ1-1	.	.	CASSLEGRVRTEAFF	TGTGCCAGCAGTTTAGAGGGTAGAGTACGAACTGAAGCTTTCTTT
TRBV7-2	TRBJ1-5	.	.	CASSRTGGNQPQHF	TGTGCCAGCAGCCGGACCGGCGGTAATCAGCCCCAGCATTTT
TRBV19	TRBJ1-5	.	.	CASTEGPEANQPQHF	TGTGCCAGTACTGAGGGACCGGAGGCCAATCAGCCCCAGCATTTT
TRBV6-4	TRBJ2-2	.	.	CASSDSIYSDTGELFF	TGTGCCAGCAGTGACTCGATTTACTCCGACACCGGGGAGCTGTTTTTT
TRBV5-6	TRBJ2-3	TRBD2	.	CASSGNSGRTPQYF	TGTGCCAGCAGTGGGAATAGCGGGAGGACCCCGCAGTATTTT
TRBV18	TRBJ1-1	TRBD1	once	CASSPRSQGSTEAFF	TGTGCCAGCTCACCACGCTCACAGGGGAGCACTGAAGCTTTCTTT
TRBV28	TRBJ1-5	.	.	CASSWGTVAWEPQHF	TGTGCCAGCAGCTGGGGGACCGTAGCTTGGGAGCCCCAGCATTTT
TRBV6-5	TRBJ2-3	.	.	CASVRGDTQYF	TGTGCCAGCGTCAGAGGGGATACGCAGTATTTT
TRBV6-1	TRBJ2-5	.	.	CASKEGRWQETQYF	TGTGCCAGCAAGGAGGGACGGTGGCAAGAGACCCAGTACTTC
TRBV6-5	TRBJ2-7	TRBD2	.	CASSFSGGLYEQYF	TGTGCCAGCAGCTTTAGCGGGGGACTCTACGAGCAGTACTTC
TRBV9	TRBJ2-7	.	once	CASSVSFDGYEQYF	TGTGCCAGCAGCGTTTCCTTTGACGGCTACGAGCAGTACTTC
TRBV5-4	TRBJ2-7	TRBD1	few	CASSRTGPGEQYF	TGTGCCAGCTCTCGGACAGGGCCTGGCGAGCAGTACTTC
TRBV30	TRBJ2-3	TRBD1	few	CARTGGSTDTQYF	TGTGCCCGGACAGGCGGTAGCACAGATACGCAGTATTTT
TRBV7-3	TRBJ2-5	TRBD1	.	CASSRDRGRKETQYF	TGTGCCAGCAGCCGGGACAGGGGGCGGAAAGAGACCCAGTACTTC
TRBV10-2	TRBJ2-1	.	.	CASKGLGGRNEQFF	TGCGCCAGCAAGGGGCTCGGAGGTCGGAATGAGCAGTTCTTC
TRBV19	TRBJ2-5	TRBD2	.	CASSHGGMYQETQYF	TGTGCCAGTAGTCACGGGGGGATGTACCAAGAGACCCAGTACTTC
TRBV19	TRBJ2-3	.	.	CASQVYGTDTQYF	TGTGCCAGTCAGGTTTACGGTACAGATACGCAGTATTTT
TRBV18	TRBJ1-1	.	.	CASSPDLTEAFF	TGTGCCAGCTCACCAGACCTTACTGAAGCTTTCTTT
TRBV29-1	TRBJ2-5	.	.	CSVMLGETQYF	TGCAGCGTAATGCTCGGGGAGACCCAGTACTTC
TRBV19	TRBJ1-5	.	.	CASSIRALFDQPQHF	TGTGCCAGTAGTATTAGGGCCCTCTTCGATCAGCCCCAGCATTTT
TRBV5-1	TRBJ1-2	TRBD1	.	CASSWGTGSTGYTF	TGCGCCAGCAGCTGGGGGACAGGGAGTACTGGCTACACCTTC
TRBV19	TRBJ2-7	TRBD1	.	CATVYRGPYEQYF	TGTGCCACTGTGTACAGGGGGCCCTACGAGCAGTACTTC
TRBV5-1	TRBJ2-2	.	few	CASSGMPGYTGELFF	TGCGCCAGCAGCGGGATGCCGGGCTACACCGGGGAGCTGTTTTTT
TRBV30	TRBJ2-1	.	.	CAWSGRGLSYNEQFF	TGTGCCTGGAGTGGACGCGGACTCTCCTACAATGAGCAGTTCTTC
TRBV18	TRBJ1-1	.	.	CASSPGLATEAFF	TGTGCCAGCTCACCCGGGTTAGCCACTGAAGCTTTCTTT
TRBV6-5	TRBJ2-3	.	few	CASQRTDTQYF	TGTGCCAGCCAGCGAACAGATACGCAGTATTTT
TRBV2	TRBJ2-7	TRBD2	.	CASSEGGRMGEQYF	TGTGCCAGCAGTGAAGGCGGGAGGATGGGGGAGCAGTACTTC
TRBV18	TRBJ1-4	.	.	CASSPDATNEKLFF	TGTGCCAGCTCACCAGATGCAACTAATGAAAAACTGTTTTTT
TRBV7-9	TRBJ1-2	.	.	CASSLVWPDDYGYTF	TGTGCCAGCAGCCTTGTGTGGCCCGATGACTATGGCTACACCTTC
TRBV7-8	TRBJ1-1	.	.	CASSLNNEAFF	TGTGCCAGCAGCTTAAATAATGAAGCTTTCTTT
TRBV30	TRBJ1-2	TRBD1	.	CAWSPAGQGLFGYTF	TGTGCCTGGAGTCCCGCGGGACAGGGATTGTTTGGCTACACCTTC
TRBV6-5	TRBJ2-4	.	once	CASSSRHLAKNIQYF	TGTGCCAGCAGTTCCAGACACCTAGCCAAAAACATTCAGTACTTC
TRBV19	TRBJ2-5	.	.	CATRPDSAGTQYF	TGTGCCACCCGTCCGGACTCAGCCGGGACCCAGTACTTC
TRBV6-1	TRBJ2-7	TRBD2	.	CASSGLALEKEQYF	TGTGCCAGCAGTGGACTAGCGCTAGAAAAGGAGCAGTACTTC
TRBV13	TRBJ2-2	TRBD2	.	CASSFWTGGLAGFTGELFF	TGTGCCAGCAGCTTCTGGACAGGGGGACTAGCGGGGTTCACCGGGGAGCTGTTTTTT
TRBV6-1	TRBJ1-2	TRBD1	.	CASSVSGTGIYGYTF	TGTGCCAGCAGTGTCTCCGGGACAGGGATATATGGCTACACCTTC
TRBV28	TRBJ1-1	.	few	CASSSGGLNTEAFF	TGTGCCAGCAGTTCGGGGGGGCTTAACACTGAAGCTTTCTTT